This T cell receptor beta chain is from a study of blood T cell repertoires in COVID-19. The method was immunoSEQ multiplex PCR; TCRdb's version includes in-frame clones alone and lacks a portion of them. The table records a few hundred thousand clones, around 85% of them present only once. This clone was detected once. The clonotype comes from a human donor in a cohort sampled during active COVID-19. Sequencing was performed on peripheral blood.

As DNA, the CDR3 is TGTGCCAGCAGCGCGGGGGATAACTTGGGGGAGACCCAGTACTTC. Its protein is CASSAGDNLGETQYF. The chain recombines TRBV9 with TRBJ2-5; D is possibly TRBD2 (6 bases). The CDR3 has 15 amino acids. The V gene lost 3 bases and the J gene lost 5 bases, with 17 bases spanning the gap. Germline V gene lookup returns CDR1 SGDLS and CDR2 YYNGEE.